The 26 T cell receptor beta chains below were found in one sample sequenced in a study of spatial heterogeneity in lung cancer. TCRdb re-derived calls from the 5' RACE reads in MiXCR, one entry per CDR3 protein. The data contain around 30,000 distinct CDR3 sequences, 8.4% of them singletons. Regarding time point: sample taken at primary tumor resection. The sequenced material consisted of unsorted whole RNA from tumor, nontumor lung or frozen PBMC. The source was PBMCs, collected at surgery. All receptors derive from a female donor with early-stage non-small cell lung cancer.

The rearrangement uses TRBV18 and TRBJ2-5; D assignment may be TRBD1 or TRBD2 (5 bases each). Germline V gene lookup returns CDR1 KGHSH and CDR2 LQKENI. Trimming removed 0 bases from V and 5 bases from J, with 13 bases in between. This CDR3 has 15 residues. The CDR3 protein is CASSPPGTIRETQYF. CDR3 DNA: TGTGCCAGCTCACCACCGGGGACCATCAGGGAGACCCAGTACTTC.

The sample holds many counts of this clonotype. The chain joins TRBV6-5 to TRBJ1-2, with 10 positions matching TRBD1. The CDR3 loop spans 14 amino acids. Germline CDR1 and CDR2: MNHEY and SVGAGI. Trimming cost V 3 bases and J 8 bases; bases outside gene matches: 6. CDR3 in amino acids: CASSYRDRGSGYTF. The CDR3 DNA reads as TGTGCCAGCAGTTATCGGGACAGGGGTAGCGGCTACACCTTC.

This clonotype rates as large (0.1 to 1%). The rearrangement links TRBV2 to TRBJ2-5, with D possibly called TRBD1 or TRBD2 (5 bases each). Germline values: CDR1 SNHLY, CDR2 FYNNEI. There are 14 residues in the CDR3. Trimming stripped 3 bases from V and 7 bases from J, with 15 bases between. CDR3 amino acids: CASSDTGQGGTQYF. CDR3 sequence (DNA): TGTGCCAGCAGTGATACGGGGCAGGGCGGGACCCAGTACTTC.

This clonotype was recorded at least ten times. This rearrangement joins TRBV29-1 to TRBJ2-5, with TRBD1 matching 7 bases. The CDR3 covers 13 residues. Germline V gene sequence: CDR1 SQVTM, CDR2 ANQGSEA. The V segment lost 8 bases and the J segment 1 base; nucleotides outside the gene matches: 7. CDR3 in DNA: TGCAGCACCATCGACAGGGCCCAAGAGACCCAGTACTTC. It specifies CSTIDRAQETQYF.

Ten or more counts support this clonotype. The chain couples TRBV6-5 to TRBJ2-6, with D hard to call. CDR1 is MNHEY and CDR2 is SVGAGI in the germline V gene. The CDR3 has 13 residues. V lost 6 bases to trimming and J lost 5 bases, with 8 bases between them. The CDR3 DNA reads as TGTGCCAGCAGCCGAGTGAGGGCCAACGTCCTGACTTTC. This translates into CASSRVRANVLTF.

This clonotype is labeled medium-sized. V and J are TRBV7-8 and TRBJ2-7, with a tentative D call TRBD1 (6 bases). Germline values: CDR1 SGHVS, CDR2 FQNEAQ. Trimming took off 8 bases at V and 2 bases at J, with 13 bases between the two ends. This CDR3 is built from 13 residues. This chain's CDR3 is CASGTRVPYEQYF. As DNA, the CDR3 is TGTGCCAGCGGGACAAGGGTCCCCTACGAGCAGTACTTC.

This clonotype was seen a few times. Mismatch with germline at one junction end may stem from a read error. The rearrangement joins TRBV28 to TRBJ2-2, with TRBD2 matching 7 bases. The CDR3 covers 14 residues. Germline V gene sequence: CDR1 MDHEN, CDR2 SYDVKM. The CDR3 sequence: CAYGPAGATEELFF. The CDR3 DNA sequence: TGTGCCTATGGGCCGGCGGGAGCCACCGAGGAGCTGTTTTTT. Combining the CDR3 with reference TRBV28 and TRBJ2-2 gives the whole variable domain DVKVTQSSRYLVKRTGEKVFLECVQDMDHENMFWYRQDPGLGLRLIYFSYDVKMKEKGDIPEGYSVSREKKERFSLILESASTNQTSMYLCAYGPAGATEELFFGEGSRLTVL.

In this sample, this clonotype turned up many times. The DNA for the CDR3 is TGTGCCATCAGTGCTTCGCCCGGCACAGATACGCAGTATTTT. Protein: CAISASPGTDTQYF. J is TRBJ2-3 and V is TRBV10-3; D unresolved. Deletions cut 4 bases from V and 1 base from J, with 9 bases between. This CDR3 region has 14 residues. The germline gives CDR1 ENHRY, CDR2 SYGVKD.

This clonotype was recorded at least ten times. The CDR3 protein is CASSQGLAGNQETQYF. As DNA, the CDR3 is TGTGCCAGCAGCCAAGGACTAGCGGGCAATCAAGAGACCCAGTACTTC. This chain uses TRBV7-8 with TRBJ2-5; 11 positions agree with TRBD2. The germline CDR1 and CDR2 sequences are SGHVS and FQNEAQ. The CDR3 is made up of 16 amino acids. V shed 5 bases, J shed 2 bases, and the junction held 7 bases outside the gene matches. Together with reference TRBV7-8 and TRBJ2-5, the CDR3 gives the full variable domain: GAGVSQSPRYKVAKRGQDVALRCDPISGHVSLFWYQQALGQGPEFLTYFQNEAQLDKSGLPSDRFFAERPEGSVSTLKIQRTQQEDSAVYLCASSQGLAGNQETQYFGPGTRLLVL.

The chain recombines TRBV6-5 with TRBJ1-6; TRBD1 matches at 7 bases. Trimming took 2 bases from V and 5 from J; bases not matched to a gene: 3. Germline V lookup: CDR1 MNHEY, CDR2 SVGAGI. CDR3 size: 15 residues. CDR3 residues: CASSYEGANNSPLHF. The CDR3 region has the DNA TGTGCCAGCAGTTACGAGGGGGCAAATAATTCACCCCTCCACTTT.

As to this clonotype: A much larger clonotype is one base distant, so this may be a read error. The chain joins TRBV7-2 to TRBJ1-2; TRBD1 matches 9 bases. The CDR3 is 14 residues long. CDR1 and CDR2 from the germline V gene are SGHTA and FQGNSA. CDR3 region: CASSPQGQGFGYIF. The CDR3 DNA reads as TGTGCCAGCAGCCCCCAGGGACAGGGTTTTGGCTACATCTTC.

A remark on this clonotype: Since a much larger clone is just one base distant, this may be a read error. The CDR3 loop reads CASSLAPPPSYEQHF. The CDR3 DNA is TGCGCCAGCAGCTTGGCGCCTCCGCCCTCCTACGAGCAGCACTTC. V usage is TRBV5-1 and J usage is TRBJ2-7; D remains unclear. This CDR3 region has 15 residues. Germline-derived CDR1 and CDR2 are SGHRS and YFSETQ.

This clonotype has a count of ten or more. The chain uses TRBV20-1 and TRBJ2-2, with 12 bases that match TRBD2. This CDR3 region has 17 residues. The germline gives CDR1 DFQATT, CDR2 SNEGSKA (reference sequence). V lost 3 bases to trimming and J lost 5 bases; unmatched junction nucleotides: 10. For the CDR3, the DNA is TGCAGTGCTAGTAATCCTAGCGGGAGGGCCTGGACCGGGGAGCTGTTTTTT. It translates to CSASNPSGRAWTGELFF.

This clonotype was seen a few times. CDR3 nucleotides: TGCAGCGTTGGAAGGGGGAGGGCAAATGAGCAGTTCTTC. The encoded protein is CSVGRGRANEQFF. The rearrangement links TRBV29-1 to TRBJ2-1, with D possibly matching TRBD2 (7 bases). The CDR3 has 13 residues. Germline V CDR1 and CDR2: SQVTM, ANQGSEA. The V gene lost 4 bases and the J gene lost 7 bases, with 14 bases spanning the gap.

The chain combines TRBV6-5 with TRBJ1-2; no definite D call. There are 15 residues in the CDR3. Germline assignment: CDR1 MNHEY and CDR2 SVGAGI. V was trimmed by 7 bases and J by 2 bases, leaving 17 bases between them. CDR3 loop: CASTTGHTNNYGYTF. CDR3 nucleotide sequence: TGTGCCAGCACCACCGGCCACACAAACAACTATGGCTACACCTTC.

This clonotype was recorded at least ten times. One end of the junction does not line up with germline, which may come from a read error. The chain links TRBV7-7 to TRBJ2-3; 7 nucleotides agree with TRBD1. CDR3 size: 19 residues. The V gene's germline CDR1 is SSHAT and CDR2 FNYEAQ (reference sequence). The CDR3 DNA is TGTGCTAGCAGCTTAGAAGTACAGGGGTATCCATTCCCCACAGATACGCAGTATTTT. Protein sequence: CASSLEVQGYPFPTDTQYF.

In this sample, this clonotype turned up many times. The chain combines TRBV7-3 with TRBJ2-1, with 9 positions matching TRBD1. Germline trimming cut 5 bases from V and 9 bases from J; bases unmatched to any gene: 8. The CDR3 sequence is 14 residues long. Germline V gene lookup returns CDR1 SGHTA and CDR2 FQGTGA. The CDR3 DNA reads TGTGCCAGCAGCCAAGGGGACAGGGTGACTGAGCAGTTCTTC. It encodes CASSQGDRVTEQFF.

This clonotype was counted at least ten times. The V and J genes are TRBV28 and TRBJ2-3, with D perhaps matching TRBD2 (6 bases). Germline CDR1 MDHEN, CDR2 SYDVKM. V lost 6 bases, J lost 6 bases, and 19 bases lay in between. The length of the CDR3 is 15 residues. The CDR3 sequence: CASSSGTYPMDTQYF. In nucleotides, the CDR3 is TGTGCCAGCAGCTCCGGGACTTATCCTATGGATACGCAGTATTTT.

This clonotype turned up a few times. Here the CDR3 DNA reads TGTGCCAGCTCACCAGGGGACAATGAGCAGTTCTTC. Residues: CASSPGDNEQFF. This sequence joins TRBV18 and TRBJ2-1; no clear D. Germline values: CDR1 KGHSH, CDR2 LQKENI. With 2 bases removed from V and 5 bases from J, the gap between germline ends came to 4 bases. The CDR3 totals 12 residues.

V usage is TRBV2 and J usage is TRBJ2-2; D call uncertain. CDR1 is SNHLY, CDR2 FYNNEI, per germline. Trimming shortened V by 6 bases and J by 2 bases, and 13 bases separated the two germline ends. This CDR3 region has 15 residues. CDR3: CASRGYVANTGELFF. The CDR3 DNA reads TGTGCCAGCAGGGGATACGTGGCTAACACCGGGGAGCTGTTTTTT.

This clonotype was detected many times. V usage is TRBV4-2 and J usage is TRBJ2-1, with 13 bases identical to TRBD2. Germline V lookup: CDR1 LGHNA, CDR2 YNFKEQ. The V and J ends lost 0 bases and 9 bases, in that order; junction bases with no gene match: 8. The CDR3 has 17 residues. CDR3 DNA sequence: TGTGCCAGCAGCCAAGATCACGGAGGACTAGCGGGAGTTGAGCAGTTCTTC. Amino acids: CASSQDHGGLAGVEQFF.

This clonotype is classed as medium-sized. The V call is TRBV7-8, the J call TRBJ2-4; D is possibly TRBD2 (5 bases). The V gene lost 5 bases and the J gene lost 1 base, with 15 bases spanning the gap. CDR1 and CDR2 (germline): SGHVS, FQNEAQ. This CDR3 comprises 16 residues. The CDR3 DNA reads TGTGCCAGCAGCAGCTTGGGGAGCAGCGCCAAAAACATTCAGTACTTC. The encoded protein is CASSSLGSSAKNIQYF. Using reference TRBV7-8 and TRBJ2-4 for the parts outside the CDR3, the full variable domain is GAGVSQSPRYKVAKRGQDVALRCDPISGHVSLFWYQQALGQGPEFLTYFQNEAQLDKSGLPSDRFFAERPEGSVSTLKIQRTQQEDSAVYLCASSSLGSSAKNIQYFGAGTRLSVL.

In its sample, this clonotype is medium-sized. This chain joins TRBV5-5 and TRBJ2-7; D remains unclear. V dropped 3 bases and J dropped 4 bases, with 8 bases sitting between them. Germline CDR1 SGHKS, CDR2 YYEKEE (reference sequence). The CDR3 extends over 12 amino acids. CDR3 bases: TGTGCCAGCAGCTGGACCTCTTACGAGCAGTACTTC. Protein sequence: CASSWTSYEQYF.

This clonotype was observed a few times. The chain carries TRBV11-2 and TRBJ2-3; D perhaps matches TRBD2 (5 bases). Germline CDR1 is SGHAT and CDR2 is FQNNGV. V lost 5 bases, J lost 0 bases, and 15 bases lay in between. The CDR3 loop spans 16 amino acids. The DNA for the CDR3 is TGTGCCAGCAGCCCGGGGAGCGGCACTAGCACAGATACGCAGTATTTT. Its translation is CASSPGSGTSTDTQYF. Based on the CDR3 plus reference TRBV11-2 and TRBJ2-3, the full variable domain is EAGVAQSPRYKIIEKRQSVAFWCNPISGHATLYWYQQILGQGPKLLIQFQNNGVVDDSQLPKDRFSAERLKGVDSTLKIQPAKLEDSAVYLCASSPGSGTSTDTQYFGPGTRLTVL.

About this clonotype itself: This could be a read error, since a much larger clone is one nucleotide away. V gene TRBV7-9 combines with J gene TRBJ2-2, with unresolved D. Germline V gene sequence: CDR1 SEHNR, CDR2 FQNEAQ (reference sequence). This CDR3 region has 13 residues. For the CDR3, the DNA is TGTGCCAGCAGCTTACTGAACTCCGGGGAGCTGTTTTTT. Its translation: CASSLLNSGELFF.

The table lists this clonotype with many counts. The chain recombines TRBV7-2 with TRBJ1-2, with D perhaps matching TRBD1 (6 bases). CDR3 length equals 13 residues. Between the trimmed V and J ends, which lost 3 bases and 5 bases, there was a span of 10 bases. Germline V lookup: CDR1 SGHTA, CDR2 FQGNSA. The CDR3: CASSFGQSYGYTF. The CDR3 coding sequence is TGTGCCAGCAGCTTCGGACAGAGTTATGGCTACACCTTC.